This T cell receptor beta chain derives from a study of blood T cell repertoires in COVID-19. Overall study context: Acute and convalescent COVID-19 samples came from the United States, Italy and Spain. Sources were T cells, B-cell-depleted T cells, or PBMCs; the material itself was cDNA or gDNA.

Per the original methods: Estimates of nucleated cell counts were drawn from the amplification of reference gene primers. Here immunoSEQ multiplex PCR was the method, and the copy in TCRdb shows in-frame clones only, minus some. V, J and clone size are taken as reported in that table, and D and trimming were inferred from the DNA itself. Altogether 360,000 or so clones are present, almost 90% being singletons, with the ten largest covering approximately 6.2%. V lost 0 bases and J lost 0; bases outside the gene matches: 0. The CDR3 runs to 15 residues. Germline assignment: CDR1 SGDLS and CDR2 YYNGEE. Worth noting for this clone: Different DNA sequences within this sample yield the same CDR3.

The sequenced sample was peripheral blood. The clonotype comes from a man between 18 and 35 years old with active or convalescent COVID-19. The chain uses TRBV9 and TRBJ2-7; 10 bases are shared with TRBD2. The CDR3 region is CASSVASGGSYEQYF. Written as DNA, the CDR3 is TGTGCCAGCAGCGTAGCTAGCGGGGGCTCCTACGAGCAGTACTTC. Complete variable domain (other parts from reference TRBV9 and TRBJ2-7): DSGVTQTPKHLITATGQRVTLRCSPRSGDLSVYWYQQSLDQGLQFLIQYYNGEERAKGNILERFSAQQFPDLHSELNLSSLELGDSALYFCASSVASGGSYEQYFGPGTRLTVT.